A single sample is the source of the 25 T cell receptor beta chains below, sequenced in a study of T-cell memory formation after mild COVID-19. TCRdb independently ran MiXCR on the 5' RACE reads; one entry per CDR3 protein. The sample holds 350,000 or so distinct CDR3 sequences, 20% to 25% seen once. The sequencing sample was made of PBMCs or a T cell subset sorted from them (not recorded which). The receptor source for this set is an adult woman who had mild COVID-19 (a few samples of this study predate the infection). Cell type and time point are not known.

The table lists this clonotype with a few counts. The chain links TRBV4-3 to TRBJ2-6; D remains ambiguous. From germline, CDR1 is LGHNA and CDR2 YSLEER. The V and J ends lost 0 bases and 12 bases respectively, with 15 bases between them. The CDR3 spans 15 residues. DNA for the CDR3: TGCGCCAGCAGCCAAGATAGGCAGCCCCTAACCGTCCTGACTTTC. It translates to CASSQDRQPLTVLTF.

This clonotype was seen a handful of times. The CDR3 region is CASSEDGSRETQYF. CDR3 sequence (DNA): TGTGCCAGCAGTGAGGACGGGTCCCGAGAGACCCAGTACTTC. The J gene is TRBJ2-5, the V gene TRBV6-4, with D unresolved. The CDR3 runs 14 residues. Germline V CDR1 and CDR2: MRHNA, SNTAGT. Trimming removed 3 bases from V and 4 bases from J, with 12 bases in between.

This clonotype was counted only a few times. This sequence joins TRBV7-9 and TRBJ1-5; tentative D call: TRBD1 (6 bases). Germline values: CDR1 SEHNR, CDR2 FQNEAQ (reference sequence). Trimming pared 0 bases from V and 6 bases from J, leaving 15 bases between. The CDR3 extends over 16 amino acids. For the CDR3, the DNA is TGTGCCAGCAGCTTAGCATCCGCGGGGGCGGGTCAGCCCCAGCATTTT. It codes for CASSLASAGAGQPQHF.

V gene TRBV7-9 combines with J gene TRBJ2-7; either TRBD1 or TRBD2 may fit D (5 bases each). Germline-derived CDR1 and CDR2 are SEHNR and FQNEAQ (reference sequence). This CDR3 is built from 11 residues. Trimming took 6 bases from V and 7 from J, leaving 10 bases between them. CDR3 residues: CASSWGWEQYF. CDR3 nucleotides: TGTGCCAGCAGTTGGGGGTGGGAGCAGTACTTC.

The gene calls are TRBV6-2 or TRBV6-3 and TRBJ1-5; D unclear. The CDR3 length is 13 residues. CDR1 and CDR2 (germline): MNHEY, SVGEGT. Trimming removed 3 bases from V and 7 bases from J, with 10 bases in between. The CDR3: CASSYGWEQPQHF. CDR3 DNA: TGTGCCAGCAGTTATGGGTGGGAACAGCCCCAGCATTTT.

The chain links TRBV5-1 to TRBJ1-2; tentatively, D is TRBD1 (6 bases). Germline V gene sequence: CDR1 SGHRS, CDR2 YFSETQ. CDR3 length: 16 residues. V was trimmed by 2 bases and J by 5 bases, leaving 19 bases between them. The CDR3 sequence: CASSFADRRGTYGYTF. CDR3 DNA: TGCGCCAGCAGCTTCGCCGACAGGCGCGGGACTTATGGCTACACCTTC.

This chain connects TRBV11-2 to TRBJ2-3; D assignment may be TRBD1 or TRBD2 (5 bases each). The germline V gene has CDR1 SGHAT and CDR2 FQNNGV. V was clipped by 0 bases and J by 3 bases, with 16 bases between them. The CDR3 is made up of 17 amino acids. The CDR3 loop is CASSLDWFRDQTDTQYF. For the CDR3, the DNA is TGTGCCAGCAGCTTAGACTGGTTCCGGGACCAAACAGATACGCAGTATTTT.

Of note for this clonotype: A junction end diverges from the germline sequence, so it may reflect a read error. J is TRBJ2-7 and V is TRBV7-2; tentatively, D is TRBD2 (5 bases). Germline lookup yields CDR1 SGHTA and CDR2 FQGNSA. The CDR3 contains 12 residues. The CDR3 DNA follows: TGTGCCAGCAGCTTAGTTGGCGGACTGCCGTCCTTC. Encoded protein: CASSLVGGLPSF.

This clonotype was seen only a few times. The chain links TRBV20-1 to TRBJ2-1; D remains unclear. Trimming took off 1 base at V and 14 bases at J, with 12 bases between the two ends. CDR3 length equals 11 residues. Germline values: CDR1 DFQATT, CDR2 SNEGSKA (reference sequence). The CDR3 nucleotides are TGCAGTGCTAGAGTCAGCTCAGGAGAGTTCTTC. It codes for CSARVSSGEFF.

The gene calls are TRBV12-3 or TRBV12-4 and TRBJ1-2; perhaps TRBD1 as D (5 bases). The CDR3 is made up of 13 amino acids. Between the trimmed V and J ends, which lost 0 bases and 6 bases, there was a span of 8 bases. CDR3 protein: CASSLAGVHGYTF. CDR3 nucleotide sequence: TGTGCCAGCAGTTTAGCAGGGGTCCATGGCTACACCTTC.

The chain uses TRBV18 and TRBJ2-7; maybe TRBD1 (6 bases). Looked up from germline, CDR1 is KGHSH and CDR2 is LQKENI. Trimming took 3 bases from V and 3 from J, leaving 12 bases between them. The CDR3 is 14 residues long. CDR3 protein: CASSPRQDRYEQYF. The DNA of the CDR3 is TGTGCCAGCTCACCCCGACAGGACCGCTACGAGCAGTACTTC. The full variable domain, in which reference TRBV18 and TRBJ2-7 provide the parts outside the CDR3, is NAGVMQNPRHLVRRRGQEARLRCSPMKGHSHVYWYRQLPEEGLKFMVYLQKENIIDESGMPKERFSAEFPKEGPSILRIQQVVRGDSAAYFCASSPRQDRYEQYFGPGTRLTVT.

Only a few counts were recorded for this clonotype. The V call is TRBV12-3 or TRBV12-4, the J call TRBJ1-1, with a possible D match to TRBD1 (6 bases). The CDR3 extends over 17 amino acids. Trimming cost V 6 bases and J 1 base, with 21 bases left between them. This chain's CDR3 is CASRATGFQKSNTEAFF. The CDR3 bases are TGTGCCAGCAGGGCTACAGGGTTCCAAAAATCGAACACTGAAGCTTTCTTT.

This chain links TRBV9 with TRBJ1-1; D unclear. The germline gives CDR1 SGDLS, CDR2 YYNGEE. V was shortened by 0 bases and J by 0 bases, with 9 bases between the two germline ends. This CDR3 has 15 residues. The CDR3 sequence is CASSVGSLVNTEAFF. CDR3 nucleotide sequence: TGTGCCAGCAGCGTAGGAAGTTTGGTGAACACTGAAGCTTTCTTT.

This clonotype was seen a handful of times. The V gene is TRBV15, the J gene TRBJ2-1; 8 bases fit TRBD2. The V gene end was trimmed by 2 bases and the J gene end by 8 bases; junction bases not matched to a gene: 23. Per the germline V gene, CDR1 is LNHNV and CDR2 is YYDKDF (reference sequence). The CDR3 covers 20 residues. This chain's CDR3 is CATSRTSARGLSGSYYEQFF. DNA of the CDR3: TGTGCCACCAGCAGAACTTCAGCGAGGGGACTAAGCGGGAGTTATTATGAGCAGTTCTTC.

V usage is TRBV2 and J usage is TRBJ1-1; unclear D gene. The CDR3 loop spans 14 amino acids. Germline V gene sequence: CDR1 SNHLY, CDR2 FYNNEI. V was shortened by 2 bases and J by 4 bases, with 11 bases between the two germline ends. The CDR3 region has the DNA TGTGCCAGCAGTGAACGTCCGAAAACCACTGAAGCTTTCTTT. As protein: CASSERPKTTEAFF.

The chain is built from TRBV6-1 and TRBJ1-5, with TRBD1 identical over 8 bases. The CDR3 spans 18 residues. J was trimmed by 0 bases and V by 5 bases; bases with no gene match: 12. Germline CDR1 and CDR2: MNHNS and SASEGT. CDR3 amino acids: CASSPTGQGPYSNQPQHF. The CDR3 bases are TGTGCCAGCAGTCCTACTGGACAGGGCCCTTATAGCAATCAGCCCCAGCATTTT.

This clonotype was detected only a few times. The chain employs TRBV7-9 and TRBJ1-1, with 8 positions matching TRBD1. This CDR3 is 16 amino acids long. Germline CDR1 SEHNR, CDR2 FQNEAQ (reference sequence). V shed 4 bases and J 4 bases; nucleotides not matched to a gene: 11. The CDR3 DNA reads TGTGCCAGCAGCTCTGGGACAGGCTTTGCGAGCACTGAAGCTTTCTTT. As protein: CASSSGTGFASTEAFF.

The rearrangement joins TRBV7-9 to TRBJ1-2, with D possibly TRBD1 on 6 matching bases. The germline V and J ends were trimmed by 5 bases and 6 bases, with 10 bases remaining between them. The CDR3 has 12 residues. Germline V lookup: CDR1 SEHNR, CDR2 FQNEAQ (reference sequence). This chain's CDR3 is CASSPYRDGYTF. DNA of the CDR3: TGTGCCAGCAGCCCCTACAGGGATGGCTACACCTTC.

This clonotype came up a few times. The V and J genes are TRBV12-5 and TRBJ2-7, with D perhaps assigned TRBD1 or TRBD2 (5 bases each). V was clipped by 5 bases and J by 2 bases, with 19 bases between them. Germline V gene data show CDR1 as LGHNT and CDR2 as FRNRAP. This CDR3 region has 16 residues. CDR3 nucleotides: TGTGCTAGTGGTGCCATCCGGGACCACGGGACCTACGAGCAGTACTTC. It yields the protein CASGAIRDHGTYEQYF. The full variable domain, its missing parts supplied by reference TRBV12-5 and TRBJ2-7, is DARVTQTPRHKVTEMGQEVTMRCQPILGHNTVFWYRQTMMQGLELLAYFRNRAPLDDSGMPKDRFSAEMPDATLATLKIQPSEPRDSAVYFCASGAIRDHGTYEQYFGPGTRLTVT.

The chain employs TRBV6-5 and TRBJ2-3; D possibly matches TRBD1 or TRBD2 (5 bases each). Germline loops: CDR1 MNHEY, CDR2 SVGAGI. The CDR3 contains 13 residues. V lost 5 bases, J lost 7 bases, and 13 bases lay in between. DNA of the CDR3: TGTGCCAGCAGTCCAGGGACCACGCATACGCAGTATTTT. This gives the protein CASSPGTTHTQYF.

This clonotype appeared a few times. This chain uses TRBV6-2 or TRBV6-3 with TRBJ2-5; 7 positions match TRBD1. Germline V CDR1 and CDR2: MNHEY, SVGEGT. Trimming at V came to 7 bases and at J to 5 bases, leaving 13 bases not matched to a gene. This CDR3 has 15 amino acids. The CDR3 nucleotides are TGTGCCAGCATACCCCGTCGACAGGGCCGGGAGACCCAGTACTTC. Encoded protein: CASIPRRQGRETQYF.

This clonotype came up a few times. The rearrangement uses TRBV12-3 or TRBV12-4 and TRBJ2-7; a possible D gene is TRBD1 (6 bases). This CDR3 has 15 amino acids. Trimming shortened V by 3 bases and J by 5 bases, and 17 bases separated the two germline ends. DNA of the CDR3: TGTGCCAGCAGTTTCCCGCAGGGGACGAAGAACGAGCAGTACTTC. Translated: CASSFPQGTKNEQYF.

The chain has TRBV15 and TRBJ2-6, with TRBD1 matching over 8 bases. Germline CDR1 is LNHNV and CDR2 is YYDKDF (reference sequence). Trimming took 0 bases from V and 2 from J; bases not matched to a gene: 6. CDR3 length: 18 residues. The CDR3 DNA reads as TGTGCCACCAGCAGAGAACGGACAGGGCGGACTGGGGCCAACGTCCTGACTTTC. Translated: CATSRERTGRTGANVLTF. The whole variable domain, remainder taken from reference TRBV15 and TRBJ2-6, is DAMVIQNPRYQVTQFGKPVTLSCSQTLNHNVMYWYQQKSSQAPKLLFHYYDKDFNNEADTPDNFQSRRPNTSFCFLDIRSPGLGDTAMYLCATSRERTGRTGANVLTFGAGSRLTVL.

The chain links TRBV21-1 to TRBJ2-1; the tabulated D call, TRBD1, remains unverified against the DNA. TRBV21-1 is tagged as a pseudogene. The CDR3 consists of 14 residues. For the CDR3, the DNA is TGTGCCAGCAGCAACCGGGACAGGGTCCAGGGGCAGTTCTTC. As protein: CASSNRDRVQGQFF.

This clonotype was recorded a few times. The chain couples TRBV20-1 to TRBJ2-3, with 12 nucleotides matching TRBD2. The ends lost 6 bases at V and 3 bases at J; junction bases unmatched: 13. This CDR3 is 17 amino acids long. Germline CDR1 is DFQATT and CDR2 is SNEGSKA (reference sequence). The CDR3 loop reads CSAKTSGSTTVTDTQYF. The CDR3 bases are TGCAGTGCCAAGACTAGCGGGAGCACGACAGTTACAGATACGCAGTATTTT.